These 2 T cell receptor beta chains were all obtained from the same sample, sequenced in a study of CXCR3-negative and CXCR3-positive naive CD8 T cells. General study results and limits: CXCR3-positive naive cells had TRB CDR3s that were more hydrophobic than CXCR3-negative naive cells had.

These receptors lack a known antigen. UMI-labeled 5' RACE TRB cDNA libraries were prepared from the cells. TCRdb reprocessed the 5' RACE reads and keeps a single row for each CDR3 protein, giving no DNA. This table holds about 120,000 distinct CDR3 sequences. The sequencing input was naive CXCR3+ CD8+ T cells from blood. Noted subset: CD45RO-CCR7+CD27+CD95- naive CD8+ T cells expressing CXCR3 (TNR3+). The receptors derive from a human donor in good health. Some clones in this sample may be carry-over from other donors' samples.

The gene calls are TRBV9 and TRBJ2-2; with no DNA, the TCRdb D assignment of TRBD1 cannot be verified. The CDR3 is made up of 13 amino acids. Germline assignment: CDR1 SGDLS and CDR2 YYNGEE. CDR3 amino acids: CASSVSGIGELFF.

The genes are TRBV28 and TRBJ1-3; TCRdb designates TRBD1, a call that cannot be tested without DNA. The CDR3 consists of 17 residues. Germline-derived CDR1 and CDR2 are MDHEN and SYDVKM. The chain's CDR3 is CASRGTTGGFSGNTIYF.